The source of this TCR beta chain is a study of blood T cells in healthy people across ages. Study outcomes and limitations: Long-lived and aged donors differed, with more naive CD4+ cells and higher diversity in the long-lived. Underestimates were what the diversity estimates from one million T cells were considered to be.

Many counts were recorded for this clonotype. The antigen remains unidentified. Relative to the germline gene, one junction end is altered; a read error may explain this. The second PCR ran about 7 to 12 cycles with a sample-barcoded 5' primer and J-beta primers. TCRdb used MiXCR to reprocess the 5' RACE reads, holding one entry per CDR3 protein. The sample shows some 1,000,000 distinct CDR3 sequences, under 30% of them seen only once. These data are also associated with another study on T cells of mothers and their children.

The sequence was collected from a girl aged 2 to 10 in good health. The sample was blood.

The CDR3 sequence: CASSGTVNTEAFF. Written as DNA, the CDR3 is TGCGCCAGCAGCGGGACAGTCAACACTGAAGCTTTCTTT. V and J are TRBV7-3 and TRBJ1-1; 7 bases map to TRBD1. The germline gives CDR1 SGHTA, CDR2 FQGTGA. CDR3 length: 13 residues.